The rows below give T cell receptor beta chains drawn from one sample of a study of identical twins. TCRdb passed the 5' RACE reads through MiXCR, listing each CDR3 protein once. Seen here are 1.5 million to 2 million distinct CDR3 sequences, less than 40% observed once, and the top ten hold 0.25% to 0.3%. The specimen sequenced was cord blood. The receptor set was obtained from a newborn girl in good health. Each CDR3 is given with its conserved first and last residue. A D gene is named only where the DNA matches it firmly.

>TRBJ2-3|.|TRBV12-3/TRBV12-4
CASSLGTGSRTQYF
>TRBJ2-1|.|TRBV18
CASSQRGVDNEQFF
>TRBJ2-4|TRBD1|TRBV2
CAGSEGNRGAKNIQYF
>TRBJ2-3|.|TRBV29-1
CSVQWSGTDMQYF
>TRBJ1-2|.|TRBV23-1
CASSPPKPRQVPYGYTF
>TRBJ1-6|.|TRBV12-3/TRBV12-4
CASSAKGENSPLHF
>TRBJ2-2|.|TRBV11-2
CASSQRAGELFF
>TRBJ2-3|TRBD2|TRBV5-5
CASSWSGTSGTDTQYF
>TRBJ1-2|.|TRBV29-1
CSVVVGNYGYTF
>TRBJ1-5|.|TRBV11-2
CASSLERRVQPQHF
>TRBJ2-7|.|TRBV6-5
CAAGDTYEQYF
>TRBJ2-4|.|TRBV5-1
CASSWNPRGAKNIQYF
>TRBJ2-5|TRBD2|TRBV20-1
CSASSLGLAWERYF
>TRBJ1-2|.|TRBV20-1
CSARDAMKKTYGYTF
>TRBJ2-5|.|TRBV7-7
CASSFEQGGQETQYF
>TRBJ1-2|TRBD1|TRBV20-1
CSATQGGYGYTF
>TRBJ2-7|.|TRBV5-1
CASSLGDVLYEQYF
>TRBJ2-5|.|TRBV6-5
CASGRRQETQYF
>TRBJ2-4|.|TRBV2
CASSEVGHNEQYF
>TRBJ2-1|.|TRBV2
CASSEALLSETQFF
>TRBJ1-2|TRBD1|TRBV5-1
CASSPLLGQDGNTF
>TRBJ2-1|TRBD2|TRBV29-1
CSVLSGSGSGNEQFF
>TRBJ2-7|.|TRBV7-8
CASSHRDNEQYF
>TRBJ2-3|TRBD2|TRBV4-1
CASSQPRLALSTDTQYF
>TRBJ1-1|.|TRBV28
CASSLSLPIRGNTEAFF
>TRBJ2-5|.|TRBV7-8
CASSLGRNLWETQYF
>TRBJ2-5|.|TRBV4-2
CASSQAEGVTRAQETQYF
>TRBJ2-4|.|TRBV12-3/TRBV12-4
CASSFSWLMHVAKNIQYF
>TRBJ2-1|TRBD1|TRBV5-6
CASSPDRFYNEQFF
>TRBJ2-7|TRBD1|TRBV5-8
CASSNGQGLALPYEQYF
>TRBJ2-7|TRBD1|TRBV28
CASTQTGTGISYEQYF
>TRBJ1-2|TRBD1|TRBV4-2
CASSQDLTGSYYGYTF
>TRBJ2-7|.|TRBV7-2
CASSQIPTWEQYF